This T cell receptor beta chain was documented in a study of T cells in Graves' hyperthyroidism and ophthalmopathy. Study-wide findings and caveats: By a 13 V-J model, ophthalmopathy was set apart from stable hyperthyroidism.

RNA transcripts yielded amplified TCR beta CDR3 regions. Initially, a first-round RT-PCR of the TCR CDR3 employed the HTBI primer set. TCRdb fed the multiplex PCR reads into MiXCR, producing one record per CDR3 protein. The sample lists about 360,000 distinct CDR3 sequences, less than 15% occurring once. This CDR3 spans 14 amino acids. V was shortened by 0 bases and J by 5 bases, with 11 bases between the two germline ends. The germline gives CDR1 DFQATT, CDR2 SNEGSKA (reference sequence). This clonotype was recorded only once. What it recognizes is unknown. The chain couples TRBV20-1 to TRBJ1-5; D possibly corresponds to TRBD1 (6 bases). This TCR was recovered from a woman in her late teens or twenties with Graves' hyperthyroidism. Material for sequencing was blood. CDR3 sequence (DNA): TGCAGTGCTAGAGAAAGTCAGGGGTATCAGCCCCAGCATTTT. Amino acids: CSARESQGYQPQHF.